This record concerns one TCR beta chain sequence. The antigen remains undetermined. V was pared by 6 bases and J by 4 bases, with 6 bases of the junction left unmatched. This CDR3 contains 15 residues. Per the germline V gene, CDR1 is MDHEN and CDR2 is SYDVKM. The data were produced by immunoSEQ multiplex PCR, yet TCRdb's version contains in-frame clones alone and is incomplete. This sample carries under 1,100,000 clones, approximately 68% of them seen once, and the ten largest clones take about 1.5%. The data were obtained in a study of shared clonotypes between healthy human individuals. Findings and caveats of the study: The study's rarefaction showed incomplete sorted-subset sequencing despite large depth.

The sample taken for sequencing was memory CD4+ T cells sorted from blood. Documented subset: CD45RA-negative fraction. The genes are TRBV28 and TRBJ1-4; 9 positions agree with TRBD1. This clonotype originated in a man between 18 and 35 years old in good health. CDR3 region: CASSGPGQGNEKLFF. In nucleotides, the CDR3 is TGTGCCAGCAGCGGCCCGGGACAGGGTAATGAAAAACTGTTTTTT.